Described below is a single T cell receptor (beta chain) sequence and its context. These data originate in a study of blood T cell repertoires in COVID-19. The CDR3 has 14 residues. V was shortened by 3 bases and J by 5 bases, with 16 bases between the two germline ends. Germline V gene sequence: CDR1 DFQATT, CDR2 SNEGSKA (reference sequence). Assay: immunoSEQ multiplex PCR; the TCRdb copy retains only in-frame clones and omits some. The table shows roughly 380,000 clones, with about 92% occurring only once. The sequencing input was peripheral blood. J is TRBJ1-2 and V is TRBV20-1; no firm D call. This TCR was recovered from a woman aged 60-70 years with COVID-19, enrolled during active disease. This chain's CDR3 is CSASTLRSAYGYTF. For the CDR3, the DNA is TGCAGTGCTAGTACTCTGCGGTCAGCTTATGGCTACACCTTC.